What follows are 22 T cell receptor beta chains derived from one specimen sequenced in a study of memory CD4+ T cells and cytomegalovirus serostatus. Some clones are missing from TCRdb's copy, which holds only in-frame ones; the method was immunoSEQ multiplex PCR. The sample carries about 50,000 clones, roughly 78% recorded once. Single viable CD3+CD4+CD8-CD45RO+ cells were sorted as the memory CD4+ T cells. The specimen was memory CD4+ T cells from blood. The receptors were sampled from an adult in good health and CMV-seronegative.

The chain uses TRBV19 and TRBJ1-5; D is perhaps TRBD1 (5 bases). CDR1 LNHDA and CDR2 SQIVND come from the germline V gene (reference sequence). The CDR3 has 15 amino acids. Trimming took 3 bases from V and 6 from J, leaving 15 bases between them. CDR3 protein: CASSILSGVSQPQHF. The CDR3 DNA sequence: TGTGCCAGTAGTATCCTCTCGGGGGTCAGTCAGCCCCAGCATTTT.

J is TRBJ2-7 and V is TRBV7-9; tentative D call: TRBD1 (6 bases). The CDR3 runs 13 residues. Germline V lookup: CDR1 SEHNR, CDR2 FQNEAQ (reference sequence). The V end lost 3 bases, the J end lost 3 bases, and 9 bases lay between the germline ends. The CDR3 coding sequence is TGTGCCAGCAGCTTTGAGGGGGTCTACGAGCAGTACTTC. Amino acids: CASSFEGVYEQYF.

V usage is TRBV5-6 and J usage is TRBJ2-3; 10 positions match TRBD2. CDR1 SGHDT and CDR2 YYEEEE come from the germline V gene. The CDR3 runs to 16 residues. The trim removed 1 base at V and 6 bases at J, leaving 8 bases unmatched. CDR3 protein: CASSLWASGSKDTQYF. CDR3 nucleotides: TGTGCCAGCAGCTTGTGGGCTAGCGGGAGTAAGGATACGCAGTATTTT.

The sample holds a few counts of this clone. V gene TRBV19 combines with J gene TRBJ1-2; tentative D call: TRBD1 (6 bases). CDR1 and CDR2 from the germline V gene are LNHDA and SQIVND (reference sequence). The CDR3 runs to 15 residues. Trimming removed 3 bases at V and 0 bases at J, with 11 bases between. CDR3 bases: TGTGCCAGTAGTATTCTGGGACAACCTAACTATGGCTACACCTTC. Protein product: CASSILGQPNYGYTF.

V usage is TRBV6-1 and J usage is TRBJ2-1; D might be TRBD1 or TRBD2, each matching 5 bases. CDR3 size: 15 residues. The germline gives CDR1 MNHNS, CDR2 SASEGT. The V gene lost 10 bases and the J gene lost 1 base, with 17 bases spanning the gap. CDR3 nucleotide sequence: TGTGCCACCCAACGAGGGGATCTTTCCTACAATGAGCAGTTCTTC. Translated, it gives CATQRGDLSYNEQFF.

V usage is TRBV28 and J usage is TRBJ2-1; D unresolved. V was clipped by 4 bases and J by 2 bases, with 12 bases between them. Germline V lookup: CDR1 MDHEN, CDR2 SYDVKM. The CDR3 is 15 residues long. The CDR3 loop reads CASSSLWRPYNEQFF. CDR3 nucleotides: TGTGCCAGCAGTTCCCTTTGGCGGCCCTACAATGAGCAGTTCTTC.

The genes are TRBV27 and TRBJ1-4, with TRBD1 matching over 7 bases. Trimming took 5 bases from V and 4 from J; bases not matched to a gene: 7. CDR3 length equals 15 residues. CDR1 MNHEY and CDR2 SMNVEV come from the germline V gene (reference sequence). CDR3 sequence reads: CASSPAGGNNEKLFF. The CDR3 DNA reads as TGTGCCAGCAGTCCCGCAGGGGGAAATAATGAAAAACTGTTTTTT.

The J gene is TRBJ2-1, the V gene TRBV10-1, with 14 bases lining up with TRBD2. Germline V gene data show CDR1 as WNHNN and CDR2 as SYGVQD (reference sequence). This CDR3 has 15 residues. V was pared by 2 bases and J by 9 bases, with 3 bases of the junction left unmatched. The CDR3 reads CASSEQTSGRGEQFF. The CDR3 coding sequence is TGCGCCAGCAGTGAGCAGACTAGCGGGAGGGGTGAGCAGTTCTTC.

The chain carries TRBV15 and TRBJ1-2, with D possibly matching TRBD1 (6 bases). V was shortened by 5 bases and J by 4 bases, with 11 bases between the two germline ends. This CDR3 spans 13 amino acids. Germline V gene lookup returns CDR1 LNHNV and CDR2 YYDKDF (reference sequence). DNA for the CDR3: TGTGCCACCAGCGATACAGGGTCCTATGGCTACACCTTC. Residues: CATSDTGSYGYTF.

The chain couples TRBV18 to TRBJ2-5; TRBD2 agrees at 14 bases. V shed 3 bases and J 3 bases; nucleotides not matched to a gene: 6. The germline V gene has CDR1 KGHSH and CDR2 LQKENI. This CDR3 has 17 amino acids. In DNA, the CDR3 is TGTGCCAGCTCACCTGGACTAGCGGGGGGAGACGAAGAGACCCAGTACTTC. Translated: CASSPGLAGGDEETQYF.

The V call is TRBV14, the J call TRBJ2-7, with D maybe TRBD2 (6 bases). Germline loops: CDR1 SGHDN, CDR2 FVKESK. The CDR3 is 13 amino acids. Trimming pared 1 base from V and 8 bases from J, leaving 12 bases between. The CDR3 sequence: CASSQVTREQQYF. CDR3 DNA sequence: TGTGCCAGCAGCCAAGTAACCCGGGAGCAGCAGTACTTC. The whole variable domain, remainder taken from reference TRBV14 and TRBJ2-7, is EAGVTQFPSHSVIEKGQTVTLRCDPISGHDNLYWYRRVMGKEIKFLLHFVKESKQDESGMPNNRFLAERTGGTYSTLKVQPAELEDSGVYFCASSQVTREQQYFGPGTRLTVT.

The rearrangement uses TRBV28 and TRBJ1-2; D ambiguous. The CDR3 is 11 residues long. The V end was cut by 7 bases, the J end by 2 bases, with 5 bases between. Germline CDR1 MDHEN, CDR2 SYDVKM. CDR3 nucleotides: TGTGCCAGCAAGCCCAACTATGGCTACACCTTC. This translates into CASKPNYGYTF.

V usage is TRBV28 and J usage is TRBJ1-4, with D tentatively TRBD1 (5 bases). Germline assignment: CDR1 MDHEN and CDR2 SYDVKM. This CDR3 is 14 amino acids long. The V end lost 5 bases, the J end lost 6 bases, and 13 bases lay between the germline ends. The CDR3 loop reads CASSTPGLDEKLFF. The CDR3 DNA sequence: TGTGCCAGCAGTACCCCAGGGCTTGATGAAAAACTGTTTTTT.

The chain has TRBV4-2 and TRBJ2-2; D unresolved. The CDR3 runs to 11 residues. The germline CDR1 and CDR2 sequences are LGHNA and YNFKEQ. Trimming left V 1 base short and J 8 bases short, with 2 bases between. CDR3 DNA sequence: TGTGCCAGCAGCCAAGGTGGGGAGCTGTTTTTT. Amino acids: CASSQGGELFF.

The sample holds a few counts of this clone. The V and J genes are TRBV28 and TRBJ1-5, with a weak D call TRBD1 (5 bases). The CDR3 length is 15 residues. Trimming left V 6 bases short and J 0 bases short, with 12 bases between. Germline loops: CDR1 MDHEN, CDR2 SYDVKM. The CDR3 loop reads CASRSWGDSNQPQHF. The DNA of the CDR3 is TGTGCCAGCAGGTCGTGGGGGGATAGCAATCAGCCCCAGCATTTT.

The chain recombines TRBV2 with TRBJ1-5; a possible D gene is TRBD1 (6 bases). The germline gives CDR1 SNHLY, CDR2 FYNNEI. CDR3 size: 14 residues. Trimming removed 6 bases at V and 7 bases at J, with 16 bases between. The DNA of the CDR3 is TGTGCCAGCAGGGTCGGGACATCGGGGCAGCCCCAGCATTTT. It is translated as CASRVGTSGQPQHF.

The chain links TRBV10-1 to TRBJ2-7; D might be TRBD1 or TRBD2, each matching 6 bases. The CDR3 loop spans 14 amino acids. Germline V gives CDR1 WNHNN, CDR2 SYGVQD (reference sequence). Trimming cost V 0 bases and J 7 bases, with 13 bases left between them. CDR3 sequence reads: CASSESRGVGEQYF. The CDR3 bases are TGCGCCAGCAGTGAGTCGAGGGGGGTTGGGGAGCAGTACTTC.

The J gene is TRBJ1-1, the V gene TRBV18; D not certain. V was cut by 4 bases and J by 7 bases, with 13 bases left in between. The germline V gene encodes CDR1 KGHSH and CDR2 LQKENI. This CDR3 region has 13 residues. CDR3 bases: TGTGCCAGCTCACAGTCTAAATTGGGTGAAGCTTTCTTT. Translating it yields CASSQSKLGEAFF.

The CDR3 nucleotides are TGTGCCAGCATTAAACAGGAGGGACTAGCGGGAGTATATGAGCAGTTCTTC. Amino acids: CASIKQEGLAGVYEQFF. The chain recombines TRBV7-8 with TRBJ2-1, with TRBD2 identical over 14 bases. Germline V gene lookup returns CDR1 SGHVS and CDR2 FQNEAQ. The junction had 13 bases not matched to a gene; V was cut back by 7 bases and J by 8 bases. This CDR3 comprises 17 residues.

CDR3 region: CASREPGSNQPQHF. The CDR3 coding sequence is TGTGCCAGCCGGGAGCCAGGGAGCAATCAGCCCCAGCATTTT. The rearrangement joins TRBV6-5 to TRBJ1-5; possible D gene TRBD1, 5 bases. This CDR3 comprises 14 residues. Trimming took off 8 bases at V and 1 base at J, with 12 bases between the two ends. Germline CDR1 and CDR2: MNHEY and SVGAGI.

The chain couples TRBV2 to TRBJ2-1; the D gene is possibly TRBD2 (5 bases). The CDR3 length is 15 residues. With 7 bases removed from V and 0 bases from J, the gap between germline ends came to 13 bases. Germline V gene lookup returns CDR1 SNHLY and CDR2 FYNNEI. CDR3 amino acids: CASTAAGSSYNEQFF. CDR3 coding DNA: TGTGCCAGCACTGCGGCGGGCAGCTCCTACAATGAGCAGTTCTTC.

This sequence joins TRBV5-4 and TRBJ2-2, with TRBD1 as a possible D gene (5 bases). The ends were cut back, 4 bases at V and 2 bases at J, with 9 bases in the middle. This CDR3 contains 14 residues. Germline assignment: CDR1 SGHNT and CDR2 YYREEE (reference sequence). CDR3 residues: CASSLWGNTGELFF. The CDR3 nucleotides read TGTGCCAGCAGCCTGTGGGGCAACACCGGGGAGCTGTTTTTT.